This T cell receptor beta chain stems from a study of cytomegalovirus exposure and HLA in healthy donors. Overall study results and limits: Among TCR beta chains, those listed as cytomegalovirus-associated numbered about 160. The authors later linked a missense DCLRE1C variant to TCR beta V- and J-gene trimming.

A word on this clone: Antigen unknown.

Primers for the PCR totalled 60 Vbeta and 13 Jbeta. Profiling relied on immunoSEQ multiplex PCR, and the TCRdb table lists in-frame clones only, not all of them. The top ten hold approximately 9% of the sample, which has around 76,000 clones, under 85% seen once. Germline V gives CDR1 GTSNPN, CDR2 SVGIG (reference sequence). The CDR3 extends over 15 amino acids. V shed 3 bases, J shed 4 bases, and the junction held 9 bases outside the gene matches. Specimen: PBMCs. This receptor was taken from a woman aged 40 to 50 in good health and CMV-seropositive. The V gene is TRBV30, the J gene TRBJ1-3; TRBD1 matches at 7 bases. The CDR3 region has the DNA TGTGCCTGGAGGGTTGACAGGGTGTGGGGAAACACCATATATTTT. It is translated as CAWRVDRVWGNTIYF.